Given below is one TCR beta chain in context. Making TCR cDNA involved 5'RACE template switching, which added UMIs and a universal primer site. TCRdb independently ran MiXCR on the 5' RACE reads; one entry per CDR3 protein. The data show about 340,000 distinct CDR3 sequences, around 12% seen once. These data originate in a study of T cells after yellow fever vaccination. V lost 5 bases and J lost 4; bases outside the gene matches: 7. The length of the CDR3 is 16 residues. CDR1 is SGHTA, CDR2 FQGNSA, per germline. This TCR came from a man between 18 and 35 years old who received the YFV17D yellow fever vaccine. This material consisted of CD4+ T cells sorted from PBMCs, taken 15 days after the yellow fever booster vaccination. The chain links TRBV7-2 to TRBJ2-1; 11 nucleotides agree with TRBD2. This CDR3 is CASSPGLAETYNEQFF. Written as DNA, the CDR3 is TGTGCCAGCAGCCCGGGACTAGCGGAAACTTACAATGAGCAGTTCTTC.